Listed here is a single T cell receptor beta chain. Its antigen remains unidentified. Germline CDR1 is LGHNA and CDR2 is YNFKEQ. Deletions cut 0 bases from V and 5 bases from J, with 19 bases between. CDR3 size: 18 residues. Assay used: immunoSEQ multiplex PCR; TCRdb lists only in-frame clones, some missing. The sample includes fewer than 50,000 clones, roughly 80% of them seen just once. The sample is drawn from a study of T cell responses to AZD1222 COVID-19 vaccine. Study at large: Investigators merged groups given second doses at roughly 4 or roughly 12 weeks. Study results and limitations: Dominant at 160-218 and 743-854, vaccine-associated CD4 TCRs also spanned spike. Spike-specific TCRs gained breadth and depth after people received two AZD1222 doses.

This TCR was recovered from an adult in good health. The specimen was peripheral blood, collected on day 0 of AZD1222 vaccination. This chain connects TRBV4-2 to TRBJ2-2; D might be TRBD2 (5 bases). The CDR3 spells CASSQDRAAGGWTGELFF. In DNA, the CDR3 is TGTGCCAGCAGCCAAGATAGGGCCGCAGGAGGTTGGACCGGGGAGCTGTTTTTT.